A single sample gave rise to the 30 T cell receptor beta chains below, sequenced in a study of identical twins. MiXCR, applied by TCRdb to the 5' RACE reads, yields one record per CDR3 protein. The data hold more than 400,000 distinct CDR3 sequences, with 12% to 15% observed a single time. These data were also filed under a second study, of yellow fever vaccine responses in identical twins.

The sequencing input was CD4+ T cells sorted from blood. These receptors were collected from a woman between 18 and 30 years old in good health.

This clonotype was observed a few times. V and J are TRBV5-6 and TRBJ2-7; unclear D gene. V gave up 2 bases and J gave up 0 bases, with 6 bases separating them. The CDR3 runs to 13 residues. The germline gives CDR1 SGHDT, CDR2 YYEEEE. The CDR3 spells CASSFLSSYEQYV. CDR3 nucleotide sequence: TGTGCCAGCAGCTTTTTAAGCTCCTACGAGCAGTACGTC.

As DNA, the CDR3 is TGTGCCAGCAGCTTAGTACCGGGGTGGAACACCATATATTTT. Protein sequence: CASSLVPGWNTIYF. V is TRBV7-8 and J is TRBJ1-3; D is ambiguous. V dropped 1 base and J dropped 7 bases, with 11 bases sitting between them. This CDR3 contains 14 residues. The germline gives CDR1 SGHVS, CDR2 FQNEAQ.

This clonotype was counted only a few times. The DNA for the CDR3 is TGTGCCAGCAGGGGACAGGGAGATCAATCACCCCTCCACTTT. Amino acids: CASRGQGDQSPLHF. The V gene is TRBV2, the J gene TRBJ1-6; 9 bases agree with TRBD1. Per germline, CDR1 SNHLY and CDR2 FYNNEI. The CDR3 contains 14 residues. V was pared by 6 bases and J by 10 bases, with 7 bases of the junction left unmatched.

J is TRBJ2-1 and V is TRBV9; TRBD1 matches at 9 bases. Germline-derived CDR1 and CDR2 are SGDLS and YYNGEE. The V gene end was trimmed by 3 bases and the J gene end by 5 bases; junction bases not matched to a gene: 6. This CDR3 has 15 amino acids. The CDR3 bases are TGTGCCAGCAGCGCCCGGGACAGGGCCCACAATGAGCAGTTCTTC. Translation gives CASSARDRAHNEQFF.

The chain carries TRBV4-1 and TRBJ1-3; D gene ambiguous. The CDR3 covers 17 residues. The germline V gene has CDR1 MGHRA and CDR2 YSYEKL. Trimming cost V 0 bases and J 4 bases, with 16 bases left between them. The CDR3 loop is CASSQDGFLSAGNTIYF. The DNA of the CDR3 is TGCGCCAGCAGCCAAGATGGATTCCTTTCGGCAGGAAACACCATATATTTT.

This clonotype was detected a few times. The chain employs TRBV28 and TRBJ2-1; TRBD2 agrees at 12 bases. This CDR3 has 16 residues. V lost 3 bases, J lost 4 bases, and 4 bases stayed unmatched. CDR1 is MDHEN and CDR2 is SYDVKM in the germline V gene. The CDR3 bases are TGTGCCAGCAGTTTCCCTAGCGGGAGGGCTTACAATGAGCAGTTCTTC. Translated, it gives CASSFPSGRAYNEQFF.

CDR3 in amino acids: CASGRVGTGGGEQYV. Written as DNA, the CDR3 is TGTGCCAGCGGCAGGGTTGGGACAGGGGGGGGCGAGCAGTACGTC. The chain couples TRBV2 to TRBJ2-7, with 11 nucleotides matching TRBD1. Per the germline V gene, CDR1 is SNHLY and CDR2 is FYNNEI. The CDR3 extends over 15 amino acids. V lost 8 bases, J lost 6 bases, and 12 bases stayed unmatched.

The chain uses TRBV5-1 and TRBJ2-1; 8 bases line up with TRBD1. CDR3 length: 16 amino acids. The germline gives CDR1 SGHRS, CDR2 YFSETQ. V shed 2 bases and J 4 bases; nucleotides not matched to a gene: 8. CDR3 in DNA: TGCGCCAGCAGCTTTGGCGGGACAGGCGCTTACAATGAGCAGTTCTTC. This encodes CASSFGGTGAYNEQFF.

The chain carries TRBV18 and TRBJ2-3, with 13 positions matching TRBD2. The CDR3 covers 16 residues. The trim removed 6 bases at V and 3 bases at J, leaving 6 bases unmatched. Looked up from germline, CDR1 is KGHSH and CDR2 is LQKENI. CDR3 sequence: CASSPPTSGGTDTQYF. CDR3 nucleotide sequence: TGTGCCAGCTCCCCCCCGACTAGCGGGGGGACAGATACGCAGTATTTT.

This clonotype showed up just a few times. The rearrangement links TRBV28 to TRBJ1-2; D gene unclear. The germline V and J ends were trimmed by 6 bases and 7 bases, with 9 bases remaining between them. The CDR3 covers 11 residues. CDR1 MDHEN and CDR2 SYDVKM come from the germline V gene. In DNA form, the CDR3 reads TGTGCCAGCAGAACGAATTCTGGCTACACCTTC. It specifies CASRTNSGYTF.

The rearrangement joins TRBV3-1 to TRBJ2-3; 8 bases line up with TRBD2. J lost 2 bases, V lost 3 bases, and 4 bases had no gene match. The CDR3 length is 15 residues. The germline V gene encodes CDR1 LGHDT and CDR2 YNNKEL (reference sequence). CDR3 sequence (DNA): TGTGCCAGCAGCCAGGCGGGGGGCCTCACAGATACGCAGTATTTT. Its protein product is CASSQAGGLTDTQYF.

This clonotype was seen only a few times. The chain carries TRBV7-2 and TRBJ1-3; D is unresolved. The germline CDR1 and CDR2 sequences are SGHTA and FQGNSA. V was shortened by 1 base and J by 4 bases, with 11 bases between the two germline ends. CDR3 length: 15 residues. In nucleotides, the CDR3 is TGTGCCAGCAGCTTAGTCTGGGTGACGGGAAACACCATATATTTT. Protein sequence: CASSLVWVTGNTIYF.

This clonotype has only a few counts. The chain has TRBV3-1 and TRBJ2-4, with D maybe TRBD1 (8 bases). V shed 4 bases and J shed 1 base, with 14 bases lying between them. CDR1 is LGHDT and CDR2 is YNNKEL in the germline V gene (reference sequence). The CDR3 length is 16 residues. In DNA, the CDR3 is TGTGCCAGCAGCCTAACAGGGGGGGCGGCCAAAAACATTCAGTACTTC. It yields the protein CASSLTGGAAKNIQYF. Using reference TRBV3-1 and TRBJ2-4 for the parts outside the CDR3, the full variable domain is DTAVSQTPKYLVTQMGNDKSIKCEQNLGHDTMYWYKQDSKKFLKIMFSYNNKELIINETVPNRFSPKSPDKAHLNLHINSLELGDSAVYFCASSLTGGAAKNIQYFGAGTRLSVL.

This clonotype was found a few times. V usage is TRBV12-3 or TRBV12-4 and J usage is TRBJ1-2; TRBD1 agrees at 8 bases. The CDR3 has 15 amino acids. The J segment lost 7 bases and the V segment lost 2 bases, leaving 9 bases of the junction unmatched. The CDR3 sequence: CASSLQGALRGGYTF. The CDR3 nucleotides read TGTGCCAGCAGTTTACAGGGGGCACTAAGAGGTGGCTACACCTTC.

This clonotype has only a few counts. V is TRBV11-1 and J is TRBJ1-1; no definite D call. V lost 0 bases and J 1 base, leaving 9 bases between the germline ends. The length of the CDR3 is 15 residues. Germline CDR1 reads SGHAT; CDR2 reads FQDESV (reference sequence). CDR3 residues: CASSLAAGTNTEAFF. The CDR3 nucleotides are TGTGCCAGCAGCTTAGCCGCCGGCACGAACACTGAAGCTTTCTTT.

This sequence joins TRBV7-9 and TRBJ2-1, with unresolved D. V was trimmed by 1 base and J by 3 bases, leaving 7 bases between them. There are 14 residues in the CDR3. Per the germline V gene, CDR1 is SEHNR and CDR2 is FQNEAQ (reference sequence). CDR3 protein: CASSLGFDYNEQFF. CDR3 DNA: TGTGCCAGCAGCTTAGGGTTTGACTACAATGAGCAGTTCTTC.

This clonotype was seen a handful of times. The chain recombines TRBV11-2 with TRBJ2-3; 8 bases fit TRBD1. V lost 3 bases to trimming and J lost 4 bases; unmatched junction nucleotides: 9. CDR1 and CDR2 from the germline V gene are SGHAT and FQNNGV. The CDR3 is 16 amino acids. CDR3 amino acids: CASSFSSGGASDTQYF. CDR3 nucleotide sequence: TGTGCCAGCAGCTTTTCCTCAGGGGGCGCCTCAGATACGCAGTATTTT.

In this sample, this clonotype turned up a few times. The gene calls are TRBV6-5 and TRBJ1-1; D ambiguous. V lost 3 bases to trimming and J lost 3 bases, with 14 bases between them. This CDR3 has 15 residues. The germline gives CDR1 MNHEY, CDR2 SVGAGI. The CDR3 DNA sequence: TGTGCCAGCAGTTATCCCGGGCCCTTGGACACTGAAGCTTTCTTT. Its translation: CASSYPGPLDTEAFF.

In its sample, this clonotype was seen a few times. The genes are TRBV5-1 and TRBJ2-1; D assignment may be TRBD1 or TRBD2 (5 bases each). The germline V gene has CDR1 SGHRS and CDR2 YFSETQ. This CDR3 has 15 residues. V lost 1 base and J 8 bases, leaving 16 bases between the germline ends. CDR3 in amino acids: CASSLYGGLRDEQFF. The CDR3, as DNA: TGCGCCAGCAGCTTGTATGGGGGTCTCCGGGATGAGCAGTTCTTC.

The chain is built from TRBV7-3 and TRBJ2-7, with 8 bases fitting TRBD2. CDR3 length: 15 amino acids. With V trimmed by 5 bases and J by 1 base, 7 bases remained unmatched. In germline, CDR1 is SGHTA, CDR2 FQGTGA. The CDR3 is CASSPRLAPSYEQYF. The CDR3 nucleotides are TGTGCCAGCAGCCCCCGACTAGCGCCTTCCTACGAGCAGTACTTC.

CDR3: CATSRGRDGGNTIYF. As DNA, the CDR3 is TGTGCCACCAGCAGAGGACGGGACGGCGGAAACACCATATATTTT. The rearrangement joins TRBV15 to TRBJ1-3, with a possible D match to TRBD1 (5 bases). There are 15 residues in the CDR3. The germline CDR1 and CDR2 sequences are LNHNV and YYDKDF (reference sequence). Trimming cost V 1 base and J 4 bases, with 11 bases left between them.

CDR3 sequence (DNA): TGTGCCAGCGATGACGGGAACACTGAAGCTTTCTTT. The encoded protein is CASDDGNTEAFF. V and J are TRBV5-5 and TRBJ1-1; D not certain. V lost 7 bases and J lost 1, with 8 bases in between. Germline V gene lookup returns CDR1 SGHKS and CDR2 YYEKEE (reference sequence). The CDR3 sequence is 12 residues long.

This chain links TRBV3-1 with TRBJ2-1; unclear D gene. Trimming removed 2 bases from V and 9 bases from J, with 11 bases in between. Germline CDR1 is LGHDT and CDR2 is YNNKEL (reference sequence). This CDR3 comprises 13 residues. In DNA, the CDR3 is TGTGCCAGCAGCCAAAGCCGACTCCGTGAGCAGTTCTTC. The encoded protein is CASSQSRLREQFF.

This clonotype was seen only a few times. The chain combines TRBV27 with TRBJ2-1; the match to TRBD2 covers 11 bases. The CDR3 consists of 13 residues. Germline CDR1 MNHEY, CDR2 SMNVEV (reference sequence). V shed 10 bases and J 6 bases; nucleotides not matched to a gene: 5. The CDR3, as DNA: TGTGCCACCACTAGCGGGGGCTTCAATGAGCAGTTCTTC. It translates to CATTSGGFNEQFF.

This clonotype has more than one count but fewer than ten. The chain combines TRBV5-5 with TRBJ2-1; D is undetermined. CDR1 and CDR2 from the germline V gene are SGHKS and YYEKEE (reference sequence). The V gene lost 0 bases and the J gene lost 7 bases, with 11 bases spanning the gap. CDR3 length equals 14 residues. The CDR3 region is CASSLVFLSNEQFF. The CDR3 DNA follows: TGTGCCAGCAGCTTGGTGTTCCTATCTAATGAGCAGTTCTTC.

This clonotype has a handful of counts. The chain uses TRBV6-1 and TRBJ1-1, with 10 bases fitting TRBD1. The germline CDR1 and CDR2 sequences are MNHNS and SASEGT. With 6 bases clipped from V and 5 bases from J, the junction kept 6 bases outside the gene matches. The CDR3 has 14 residues. CDR3 sequence (DNA): TGTGCCAGCAGAGAGACAGGGGGCCCGACTGAAGCTTTCTTT. This sequence encodes CASRETGGPTEAFF.

This clonotype was picked up many times. V gene TRBV12-3 or TRBV12-4 combines with J gene TRBJ1-1, with no clear D. V was shortened by 3 bases and J by 4 bases, with 9 bases between the two germline ends. There are 13 residues in the CDR3. Here the CDR3 DNA reads TGTGCCAGCAGTTTTTCGGGGAGCACTGAAGCTTTCTTT. It translates to CASSFSGSTEAFF.

This chain joins TRBV18 and TRBJ2-7; D unclear. The V end lost 6 bases, the J end lost 1 base, and 13 bases lay between the germline ends. The CDR3 runs 14 residues. CDR1 and CDR2 from the germline V gene are KGHSH and LQKENI. The CDR3 region is CASSLSSTSYEQYF. The CDR3 DNA reads TGTGCCAGCTCCCTGTCCTCGACGTCCTACGAGCAGTACTTC.

The gene calls are TRBV4-1 and TRBJ2-3; D gene ambiguous. CDR3 length: 13 amino acids. Germline-derived CDR1 and CDR2 are MGHRA and YSYEKL. Trimming stripped 4 bases from V and 1 base from J, with 6 bases between. The CDR3: CASSPARTDTQYF. Here the CDR3 DNA reads TGCGCCAGCAGCCCAGCCCGCACAGATACGCAGTATTTT.

In its sample, this clonotype was seen many times. V is TRBV4-2 and J is TRBJ2-1; 9 bases line up with TRBD2. The CDR3 has 16 amino acids. V lost 0 bases, J lost 8 bases, and 8 bases stayed unmatched. The germline V gene has CDR1 LGHNA and CDR2 YNFKEQ. The CDR3 region has the DNA TGTGCCAGCAGCCAAGATTCGCGGGGGGGGTTTGATGAGCAGTTCTTC. Translating gives CASSQDSRGGFDEQFF.